The entry that follows covers one TCR beta chain sequence. This sample was included in a study of cytomegalovirus exposure and HLA in healthy donors. V was pared by 7 bases and J by 1 base, with 7 bases of the junction left unmatched. Germline V gives CDR1 SGHAT, CDR2 FQNNGV. The CDR3 has 14 amino acids. The PCR contained 60 Vbeta and 13 Jbeta primers. Libraries were prepared by immunoSEQ multiplex PCR; TCRdb keeps only in-frame clonotypes and omits some of them. Found here are about 120,000 clones, about 68% of them singletons; the top ten hold around a tenth. The source of this sequence is a woman in her 50s in good health and CMV-seropositive. Material: PBMCs. The chain combines TRBV11-2 with TRBJ2-7; 7 bases match TRBD1. The CDR3 bases are TGTGCCAGCACCTGGACAGGAAGTTCCTACGAGCAGTACTTC. Protein: CASTWTGSSYEQYF.